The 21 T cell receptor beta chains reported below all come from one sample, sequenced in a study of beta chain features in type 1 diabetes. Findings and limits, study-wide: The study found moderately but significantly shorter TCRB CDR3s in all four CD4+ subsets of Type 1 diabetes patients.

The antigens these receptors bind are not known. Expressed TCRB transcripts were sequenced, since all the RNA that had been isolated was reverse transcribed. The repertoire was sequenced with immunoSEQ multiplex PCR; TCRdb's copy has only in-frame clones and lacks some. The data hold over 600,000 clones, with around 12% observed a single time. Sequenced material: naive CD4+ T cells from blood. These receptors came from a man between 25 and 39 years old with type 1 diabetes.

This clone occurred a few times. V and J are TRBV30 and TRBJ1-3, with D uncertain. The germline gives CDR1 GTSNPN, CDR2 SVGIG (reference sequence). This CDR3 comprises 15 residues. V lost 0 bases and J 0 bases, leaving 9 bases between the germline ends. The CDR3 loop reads CAWSVDYISGNTIYF. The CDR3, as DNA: TGTGCCTGGAGTGTAGATTACATCTCTGGAAACACCATATATTTT.

CDR3 bases: TGTGCCAGCAGTGAGAGAGCCGGGACAGGGGGCCGGGAGCAGTACTTC. Its translation: CASSERAGTGGREQYF. The V call is TRBV2, the J call TRBJ2-7; 12 bases are shared with TRBD1. Trimming removed 3 bases from V and 7 bases from J; junction bases left unmatched: 10. This CDR3 spans 16 amino acids. Germline values: CDR1 SNHLY, CDR2 FYNNEI. Full variable domain (remainder filled in from reference TRBV2 and TRBJ2-7): EPEVTQTPSHQVTQMGQEVILRCVPISNHLYFYWYRQILGQKVEFLVSFYNNEISEKSEIFDDQFSVERPDGSNFTLKIRSTKLEDSAMYFCASSERAGTGGREQYFGPGTRLTVT.

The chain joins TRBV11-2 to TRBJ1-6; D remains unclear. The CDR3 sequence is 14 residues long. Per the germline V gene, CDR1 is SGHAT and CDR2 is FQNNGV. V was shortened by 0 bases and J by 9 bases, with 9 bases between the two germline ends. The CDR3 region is CASSLDLTSSPLHF. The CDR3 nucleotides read TGTGCCAGCAGCTTAGATCTGACGAGTTCACCCCTCCACTTT.

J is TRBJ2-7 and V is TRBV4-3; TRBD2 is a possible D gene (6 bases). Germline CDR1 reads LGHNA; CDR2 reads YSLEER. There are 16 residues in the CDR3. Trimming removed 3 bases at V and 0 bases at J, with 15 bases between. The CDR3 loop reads CASSHLSGTYSYEQYF. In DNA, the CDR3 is TGCGCCAGCAGCCACCTATCAGGGACTTACTCCTACGAGCAGTACTTC.

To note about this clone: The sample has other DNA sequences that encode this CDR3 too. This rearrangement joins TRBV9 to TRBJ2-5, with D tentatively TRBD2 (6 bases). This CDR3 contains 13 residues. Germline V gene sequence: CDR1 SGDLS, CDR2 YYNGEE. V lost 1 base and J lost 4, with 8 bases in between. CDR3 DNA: TGTGCCAGCAGCGTACGGGGAGGAGAGACCCAGTACTTC. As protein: CASSVRGGETQYF.

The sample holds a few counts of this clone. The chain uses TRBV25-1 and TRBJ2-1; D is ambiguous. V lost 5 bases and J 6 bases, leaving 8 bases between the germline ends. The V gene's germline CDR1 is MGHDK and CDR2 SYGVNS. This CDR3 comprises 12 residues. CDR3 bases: TGTGCCAGCAGTTTGGCTACCAATGAGCAGTTCTTC. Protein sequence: CASSLATNEQFF. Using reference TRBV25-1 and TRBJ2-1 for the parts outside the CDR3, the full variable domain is EADIYQTPRYLVIGTGKKITLECSQTMGHDKMYWYQQDPGMELHLIHYSYGVNSTEKGDLSSESTVSRIRTEHFPLTLESARPSHTSQYLCASSLATNEQFFGPGTRLTVL.

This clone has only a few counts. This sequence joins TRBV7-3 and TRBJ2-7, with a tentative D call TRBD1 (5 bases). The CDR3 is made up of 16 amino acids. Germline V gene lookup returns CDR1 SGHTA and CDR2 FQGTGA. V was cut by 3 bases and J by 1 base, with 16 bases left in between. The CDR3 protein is CASSLSATASSYEQYF. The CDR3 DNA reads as TGTGCCAGCAGCTTGTCTGCGACAGCATCTTCCTACGAGCAGTACTTC.

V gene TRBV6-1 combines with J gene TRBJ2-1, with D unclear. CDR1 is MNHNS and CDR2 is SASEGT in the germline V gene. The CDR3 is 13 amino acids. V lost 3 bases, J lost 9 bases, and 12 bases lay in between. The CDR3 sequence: CASSDELGFEQFF. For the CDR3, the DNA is TGTGCCAGCAGTGATGAGTTAGGATTTGAGCAGTTCTTC.

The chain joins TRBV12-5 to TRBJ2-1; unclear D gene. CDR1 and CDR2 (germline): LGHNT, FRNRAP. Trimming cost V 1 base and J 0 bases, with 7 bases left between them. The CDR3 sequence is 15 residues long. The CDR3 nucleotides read TGTGCTAGTGGTTTGGCGGCAGTCTCCTACAATGAGCAGTTCTTC. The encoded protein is CASGLAAVSYNEQFF.

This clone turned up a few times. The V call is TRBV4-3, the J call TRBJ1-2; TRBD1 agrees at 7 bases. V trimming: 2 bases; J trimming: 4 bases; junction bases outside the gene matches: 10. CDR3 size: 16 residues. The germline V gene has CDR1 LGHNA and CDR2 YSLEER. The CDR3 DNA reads TGCGCCAGCAGCCAACAACTCGACAGGGTAACCTATGGCTACACCTTC. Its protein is CASSQQLDRVTYGYTF.

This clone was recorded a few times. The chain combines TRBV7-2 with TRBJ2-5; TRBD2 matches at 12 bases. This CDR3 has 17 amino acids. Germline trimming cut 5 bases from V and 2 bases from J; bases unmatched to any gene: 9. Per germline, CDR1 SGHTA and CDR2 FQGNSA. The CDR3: CASSPTGLAGPQETQYF. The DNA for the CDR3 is TGTGCCAGCAGCCCTACCGGACTAGCGGGGCCACAAGAGACCCAGTACTTC.

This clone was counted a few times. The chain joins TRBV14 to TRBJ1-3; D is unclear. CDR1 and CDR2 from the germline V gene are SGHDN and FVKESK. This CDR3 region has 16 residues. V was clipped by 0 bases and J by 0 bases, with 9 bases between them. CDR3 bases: TGTGCCAGCAGCCAAGATCGACCGGGCTCTGGAAACACCATATATTTT. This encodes CASSQDRPGSGNTIYF.

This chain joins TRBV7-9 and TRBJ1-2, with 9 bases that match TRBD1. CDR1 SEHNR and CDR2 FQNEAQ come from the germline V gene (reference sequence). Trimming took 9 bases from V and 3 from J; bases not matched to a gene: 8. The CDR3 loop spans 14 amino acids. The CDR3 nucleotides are TGTGCCAGTTCCGGACAGGGGAATTACTATGGCTACACCTTC. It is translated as CASSGQGNYYGYTF.

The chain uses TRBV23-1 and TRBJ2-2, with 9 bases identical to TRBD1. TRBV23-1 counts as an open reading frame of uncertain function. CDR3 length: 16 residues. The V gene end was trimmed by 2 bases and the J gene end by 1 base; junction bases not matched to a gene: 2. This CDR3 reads CASSQPGQGNTGELFF. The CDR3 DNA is TGCGCCAGCAGTCAACCGGGACAGGGGAACACCGGGGAGCTGTTTTTT.

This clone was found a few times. The CDR3 sequence is CSVEDPPPGGYGYTF. The DNA of the CDR3 is TGCAGCGTTGAAGATCCTCCTCCAGGGGGCTATGGCTACACCTTC. The chain carries TRBV29-1 and TRBJ1-2; 7 bases map to TRBD1. The CDR3 length is 15 residues. Trimming at V came to 0 bases and at J to 4 bases, leaving 8 bases not matched to a gene. The germline V gene has CDR1 SQVTM and CDR2 ANQGSEA.

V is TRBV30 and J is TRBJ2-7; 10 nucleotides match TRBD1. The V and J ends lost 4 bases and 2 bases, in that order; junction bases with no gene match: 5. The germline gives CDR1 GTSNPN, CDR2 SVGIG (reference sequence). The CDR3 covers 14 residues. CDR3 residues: CAWTPGTGAYEQYF. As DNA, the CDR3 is TGTGCCTGGACTCCCGGGACAGGGGCCTACGAGCAGTACTTC. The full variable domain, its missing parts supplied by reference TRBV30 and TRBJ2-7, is SQTIHQWPATLVQPVGSPLSLECTVEGTSNPNLYWYRQAAGRGLQLLFYSVGIGQISSEVPQNLSASRPQDRQFILSSKKLLLSDSGFYLCAWTPGTGAYEQYFGPGTRLTVT.

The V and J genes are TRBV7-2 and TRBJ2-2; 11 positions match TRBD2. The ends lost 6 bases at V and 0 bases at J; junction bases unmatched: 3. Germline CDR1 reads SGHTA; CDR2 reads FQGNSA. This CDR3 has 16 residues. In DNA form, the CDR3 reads TGTGCCAGCAGTACTAGCGGGGGTACGAACACCGGGGAGCTGTTTTTT. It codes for CASSTSGGTNTGELFF.

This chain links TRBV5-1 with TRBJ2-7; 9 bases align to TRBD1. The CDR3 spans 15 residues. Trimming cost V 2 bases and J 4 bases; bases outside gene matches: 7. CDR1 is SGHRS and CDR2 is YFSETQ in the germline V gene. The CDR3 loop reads CASSFTQGALYEQYF. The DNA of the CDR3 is TGCGCCAGCAGCTTCACACAGGGGGCTCTATACGAGCAGTACTTC.

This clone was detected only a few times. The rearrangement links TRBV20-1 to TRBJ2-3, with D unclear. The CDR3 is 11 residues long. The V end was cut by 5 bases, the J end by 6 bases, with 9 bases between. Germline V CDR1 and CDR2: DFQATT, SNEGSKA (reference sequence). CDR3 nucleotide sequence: TGCAGTGCTGGGCACTCGGATACGCAGTATTTT. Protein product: CSAGHSDTQYF.

CDR3 DNA: TGTGCCAGCAGTTTACCTCCGTGGCGGGCCCGCACAGATACGCAGTATTTT. Protein product: CASSLPPWRARTDTQYF. This sequence joins TRBV28 and TRBJ2-3; the D gene is possibly TRBD2 (5 bases). The CDR3 sequence is 17 residues long. The ends were cut back, 2 bases at V and 1 base at J, with 16 bases in the middle. CDR1 is MDHEN, CDR2 SYDVKM, per germline. The full variable domain, its missing parts supplied by reference TRBV28 and TRBJ2-3, is DVKVTQSSRYLVKRTGEKVFLECVQDMDHENMFWYRQDPGLGLRLIYFSYDVKMKEKGDIPEGYSVSREKKERFSLILESASTNQTSMYLCASSLPPWRARTDTQYFGPGTRLTVL.

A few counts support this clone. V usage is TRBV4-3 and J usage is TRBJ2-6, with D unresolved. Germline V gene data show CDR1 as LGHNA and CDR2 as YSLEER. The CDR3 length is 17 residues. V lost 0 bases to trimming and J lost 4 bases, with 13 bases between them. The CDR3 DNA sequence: TGCGCCAGCAGCCAAGATAAAGGATCTAAGGGGGCCAACGTCCTGACTTTC. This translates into CASSQDKGSKGANVLTF.